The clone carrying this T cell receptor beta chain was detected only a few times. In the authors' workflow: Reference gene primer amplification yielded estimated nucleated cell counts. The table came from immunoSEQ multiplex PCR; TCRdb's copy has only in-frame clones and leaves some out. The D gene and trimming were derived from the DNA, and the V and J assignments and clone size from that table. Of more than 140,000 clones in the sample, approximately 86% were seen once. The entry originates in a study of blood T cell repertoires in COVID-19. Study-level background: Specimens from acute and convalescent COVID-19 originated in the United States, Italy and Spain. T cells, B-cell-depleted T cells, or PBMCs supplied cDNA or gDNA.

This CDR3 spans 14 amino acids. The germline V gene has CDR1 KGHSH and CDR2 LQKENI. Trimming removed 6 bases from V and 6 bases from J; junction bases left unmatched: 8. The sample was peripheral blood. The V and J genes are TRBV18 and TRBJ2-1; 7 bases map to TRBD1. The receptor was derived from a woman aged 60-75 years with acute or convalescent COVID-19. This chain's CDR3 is CASSPSRQGNEQFF. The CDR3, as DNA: TGTGCCAGCTCGCCTTCTCGACAGGGCAATGAGCAGTTCTTC.